Below are 10 T cell receptor beta chains sequenced from a single sample in a study of memory CD4+ T cells and cytomegalovirus serostatus. The sort gate was single viable CD3+CD4+CD8-CD45RO+ cells for memory CD4+ T cells. Libraries were prepared by immunoSEQ multiplex PCR; TCRdb keeps only in-frame clonotypes and omits some of them. The data contain some 65,000 clones, 80% of them seen just once; the ten biggest clones take up 0.53%. The sequenced material came from memory CD4+ T cells from blood. These receptors came from an adult in good health and CMV-seronegative. Some clones in this sample may be carry-over from other donors' samples.

The V gene is TRBV6-1, the J gene TRBJ1-4, with 10 bases that match TRBD1. Germline CDR1 is MNHNS and CDR2 is SASEGT. The CDR3 totals 15 residues. Trimming cost V 1 base and J 4 bases; bases outside gene matches: 0. Here the CDR3 reads CASSEGTGGNEKLFF. CDR3 coding DNA: TGTGCCAGCAGTGAAGGGACAGGGGGTAATGAAAAACTGTTTTTT.

This sequence joins TRBV4-3 and TRBJ2-7; D is unclear. Germline values: CDR1 LGHNA, CDR2 YSLEER. The V end lost 1 base, the J end lost 0 bases, and 13 bases lay between the germline ends. This CDR3 has 16 residues. CDR3 nucleotide sequence: TGCGCCAGCAGCCAAGGGGCCTATAGGAGCTCCTACGAGCAGTACTTC. Its translation is CASSQGAYRSSYEQYF.

The chain is built from TRBV5-4 and TRBJ2-3; TRBD1 might be the D (7 bases). Germline CDR1 SGHNT, CDR2 YYREEE (reference sequence). Deletions cut 0 bases from V and 4 bases from J, with 9 bases between. The CDR3 has 14 amino acids. This CDR3 is CASSLAGGSDTQYF. The DNA of the CDR3 is TGTGCCAGCAGCTTGGCAGGGGGGTCAGATACGCAGTATTTT.

This clone was recorded once. V is TRBV27 and J is TRBJ2-3; a weak D match, TRBD2 (6 bases). Germline assignment: CDR1 MNHEY and CDR2 SMNVEV (reference sequence). V lost 2 bases, J lost 0 bases, and 21 bases lay in between. The CDR3 is made up of 19 amino acids. The CDR3 spells CASSLDPPLAWASTDTQYF. The DNA for the CDR3 is TGTGCCAGCAGTTTAGACCCTCCCCTAGCGTGGGCTAGCACAGATACGCAGTATTTT.

The chain is built from TRBV7-6 and TRBJ2-1, with TRBD2 matching over 9 bases. CDR1 SGHVS and CDR2 FNYEAQ come from the germline V gene. The V gene end was trimmed by 5 bases and the J gene end by 8 bases; junction bases not matched to a gene: 13. The CDR3 contains 16 residues. Here the CDR3 reads CASSIGGGLASDEQFF. The DNA of the CDR3 is TGTGCCAGCAGCATCGGAGGGGGACTAGCTAGCGATGAGCAGTTCTTC. The whole variable domain, filled in from reference TRBV7-6 and TRBJ2-1, reads GAGVSQSPRYKVTKRGQDVALRCDPISGHVSLYWYRQALGQGPEFLTYFNYEAQQDKSGLPNDRFSAERPEGSISTLTIQRTEQRDSAMYRCASSIGGGLASDEQFFGPGTRLTVL.

This clone was detected many times. The genes are TRBV9 and TRBJ2-2; no firm D call. The CDR3 sequence is 15 residues long. V dropped 0 bases and J dropped 0 bases, with 6 bases sitting between them. CDR1 and CDR2 from the germline V gene are SGDLS and YYNGEE. CDR3 in amino acids: CASSVAVANTGELFF. The CDR3 coding sequence is TGTGCCAGCAGCGTAGCAGTAGCGAACACCGGGGAGCTGTTTTTT.

The chain links TRBV5-1 to TRBJ2-6; TRBD1 matches at 10 bases. This CDR3 spans 17 amino acids. V gave up 9 bases and J gave up 2 bases; unmatched junction bases: 11. Per the germline V gene, CDR1 is SGHRS and CDR2 is YFSETQ. The CDR3 DNA is TGCGCCACTAATACGGGACAGGGGTATACTGGGGCCAACGTCCTGACTTTC. Its translation: CATNTGQGYTGANVLTF.

This chain uses TRBV7-2 with TRBJ2-5, with no clear D. Germline V gives CDR1 SGHTA, CDR2 FQGNSA. V shed 5 bases and J shed 0 bases, with 10 bases lying between them. The CDR3 is 14 amino acids. The CDR3 reads CASSRGNNQETQYF. In DNA, the CDR3 is TGTGCCAGCAGCCGAGGCAACAACCAAGAGACCCAGTACTTC.

The genes are TRBV6-6 and TRBJ2-2; D perhaps matches TRBD2 (5 bases). The germline V and J ends were trimmed by 8 bases and 5 bases, with 12 bases remaining between them. Looked up from germline, CDR1 is MNHNY and CDR2 is SVGAGI (reference sequence). The CDR3 is 13 amino acids. CDR3 coding DNA: TGTGCCAGCTTACGGGGTAGTACCGGGGAGCTGTTTTTT. This codes for CASLRGSTGELFF.

This chain connects TRBV7-2 to TRBJ2-3; tentative D call: TRBD2 (6 bases). The CDR3 is made up of 14 amino acids. Germline CDR1 is SGHTA and CDR2 is FQGNSA. V lost 1 base and J lost 4, with 9 bases in between. The CDR3 protein is CASSLGLEADTQYF. In DNA form, the CDR3 reads TGTGCCAGCAGCTTAGGACTAGAGGCAGATACGCAGTATTTT.